One and the same sample provided the 25 T cell receptor beta chains below, sequenced in a study of blood T cell repertoires in COVID-19. Libraries were prepared by immunoSEQ multiplex PCR; TCRdb keeps only in-frame clonotypes and omits some of them. The data show roughly 150,000 clones, with around 83% seen just once and roughly 19% held by the top ten. Sample: peripheral blood. The receptors stem from a woman in her 70s who had recovered from COVID-19.

The V gene is TRBV2, the J gene TRBJ2-1; TRBD1 matches at 9 bases. The trim removed 10 bases at V and 10 bases at J, leaving 11 bases unmatched. The germline V gene has CDR1 SNHLY and CDR2 FYNNEI. The CDR3 covers 13 residues. CDR3: CATSGTGSGEQFF. The CDR3 DNA reads as TGTGCCACCTCCGGGACAGGGTCGGGGGAGCAGTTCTTC.

This clone was seen ten or more times. This rearrangement joins TRBV18 to TRBJ2-7, with 7 bases fitting TRBD2. The CDR3 has 15 amino acids. Per germline, CDR1 KGHSH and CDR2 LQKENI. The V gene end was trimmed by 2 bases and the J gene end by 6 bases; junction bases not matched to a gene: 10. The CDR3 bases are TGTGCCAGCTCACCAGGGGGGGATGCGTCAGTCGAGCAGTACTTC. Amino acids: CASSPGGDASVEQYF.

The chain is built from TRBV28 and TRBJ2-2; the match to TRBD1 covers 10 bases. This CDR3 comprises 14 residues. Per the germline V gene, CDR1 is MDHEN and CDR2 is SYDVKM. The J segment lost 5 bases and the V segment lost 3 bases, leaving 0 bases of the junction unmatched. CDR3 nucleotides: TGTGCCAGCAGTTTGGGACAGGGGACCGGGGAGCTGTTTTTT. It specifies CASSLGQGTGELFF. The variable domain in full, with the rest retrieved from reference TRBV28 and TRBJ2-2, is DVKVTQSSRYLVKRTGEKVFLECVQDMDHENMFWYRQDPGLGLRLIYFSYDVKMKEKGDIPEGYSVSREKKERFSLILESASTNQTSMYLCASSLGQGTGELFFGEGSRLTVL.

This chain links TRBV5-5 with TRBJ1-1; D gene unclear. V dropped 3 bases and J dropped 2 bases, with 8 bases sitting between them. This CDR3 region has 13 residues. Germline assignment: CDR1 SGHKS and CDR2 YYEKEE (reference sequence). CDR3 amino acids: CASSSDFNTEAFF. CDR3 bases: TGTGCCAGCAGCTCGGACTTTAACACTGAAGCTTTCTTT.

This chain joins TRBV5-1 and TRBJ2-1; TRBD1 matches 8 bases. CDR1 and CDR2 (germline): SGHRS, YFSETQ. This CDR3 has 15 residues. The trim removed 0 bases at V and 6 bases at J, leaving 5 bases unmatched. The CDR3 reads CASSLGWTGSNEQFF. In nucleotides, the CDR3 is TGCGCCAGCAGCTTGGGGTGGACAGGGAGCAATGAGCAGTTCTTC.

This clone was observed a few times. This chain connects TRBV7-8 to TRBJ2-7; TRBD1 is a possible D gene (6 bases). Germline CDR1 and CDR2: SGHVS and FQNEAQ. This CDR3 is built from 15 residues. V dropped 1 base and J dropped 3 bases, with 13 bases sitting between them. CDR3 sequence reads: CASSLVGQGFYEQYF. In DNA, the CDR3 is TGTGCCAGCAGCTTAGTGGGTCAGGGGTTCTACGAGCAGTACTTC. The variable domain in full, completed from reference TRBV7-8 and TRBJ2-7, reads GAGVSQSPRYKVAKRGQDVALRCDPISGHVSLFWYQQALGQGPEFLTYFQNEAQLDKSGLPSDRFFAERPEGSVSTLKIQRTQQEDSAVYLCASSLVGQGFYEQYFGPGTRLTVT.

V and J are TRBV5-5 and TRBJ1-5, with TRBD1 matching 9 bases. The junction had 8 bases not matched to a gene; V was cut back by 5 bases and J by 5 bases. The CDR3 consists of 15 residues. Looked up from germline, CDR1 is SGHKS and CDR2 is YYEKEE (reference sequence). CDR3 sequence reads: CASRPTGGGHQPQHF. Here the CDR3 DNA reads TGTGCCAGCAGGCCGACAGGGGGTGGGCATCAGCCCCAGCATTTT. Full variable domain (outside the CDR3, taken from reference TRBV5-5 and TRBJ1-5): DAGVTQSPTHLIKTRGQQVTLRCSPISGHKSVSWYQQVLGQGPQFIFQYYEKEERGRGNFPDRFSARQFPNYSSELNVNALLLGDSALYLCASRPTGGGHQPQHFGDGTRLSIL.

This clone was found a few times. Its ends do not fully match the called genes, so a read error is possible. V usage is TRBV30 and J usage is TRBJ1-2; D is ambiguous. This CDR3 is built from 11 residues. Germline V gives CDR1 GTSNPN, CDR2 SVGIG (reference sequence). The DNA for the CDR3 is TGTGCCCGGAGGCCCCCGGATGGCTACACCTTC. Its translation: CARRPPDGYTF.

The chain uses TRBV19 and TRBJ2-1; 12 nucleotides match TRBD2. V dropped 6 bases and J dropped 10; count of bases not matched to a gene: 16. The CDR3 sequence is 17 residues long. Looked up from germline, CDR1 is LNHDA and CDR2 is SQIVND (reference sequence). CDR3 amino acids: CASSTPGLAGPVGEQFF. The CDR3 DNA reads TGTGCCAGTAGCACACCAGGACTAGCGGGGCCCGTGGGGGAGCAGTTCTTC.

The chain employs TRBV9 and TRBJ2-3, with 8 bases that match TRBD2. The CDR3 has 18 residues. Germline V gene sequence: CDR1 SGDLS, CDR2 YYNGEE. V lost 4 bases, J lost 1 base, and 14 bases stayed unmatched. The CDR3 bases are TGTGCCAGCAGCCCCCGGGGAGCGGGGGCGGACCGCACAGATACGCAGTATTTT. This gives the protein CASSPRGAGADRTDTQYF. Full variable domain (remainder filled in from reference TRBV9 and TRBJ2-3): DSGVTQTPKHLITATGQRVTLRCSPRSGDLSVYWYQQSLDQGLQFLIQYYNGEERAKGNILERFSAQQFPDLHSELNLSSLELGDSALYFCASSPRGAGADRTDTQYFGPGTRLTVL.

This clone has a single count. The chain has TRBV7-6 and TRBJ2-1, with 7 bases lining up with TRBD2. CDR1 and CDR2 from the germline V gene are SGHVS and FNYEAQ. V lost 5 bases, J lost 10 bases, and 8 bases stayed unmatched. The CDR3 length is 13 residues. CDR3 region: CASSLLLADEQFF. CDR3 DNA sequence: TGTGCCAGCAGCCTCCTCCTAGCGGACGAGCAGTTCTTC.

This clone occurred once. Written as DNA, the CDR3 is TGTGCCAGCAGCCTCGGCCGGACACCCTCGGAGACCCAGTACTTC. Amino acids: CASSLGRTPSETQYF. The chain has TRBV7-9 and TRBJ2-5, with D possibly TRBD1 on 5 matching bases. The CDR3 covers 15 residues. Between the trimmed V and J ends, which lost 5 bases and 5 bases, there was a span of 18 bases. Germline loops: CDR1 SEHNR, CDR2 FQNEAQ (reference sequence).

V and J are TRBV2 and TRBJ1-4, with TRBD1 matching 11 bases. The V gene's germline CDR1 is SNHLY and CDR2 FYNNEI. The length of the CDR3 is 16 residues. With 11 bases clipped from V and 5 bases from J, the junction kept 13 bases outside the gene matches. DNA of the CDR3: TGTGCCGGGCGGCCGGGACAGGGGGTAGGGAATGAAAAACTGTTTTTT. This encodes CAGRPGQGVGNEKLFF.

The chain couples TRBV12-3 or TRBV12-4 to TRBJ1-1; D gene unclear. Trimming took 9 bases from V and 1 from J, leaving 3 bases between them. This CDR3 spans 10 amino acids. The CDR3 spells CASKNTEAFF. The DNA for the CDR3 is TGTGCCAGTAAGAACACTGAAGCTTTCTTT.

This clone was found a few times. The V gene is TRBV4-2, the J gene TRBJ1-4; D might be TRBD1 (5 bases). The CDR3 extends over 15 amino acids. Looked up from germline, CDR1 is LGHNA and CDR2 is YNFKEQ. V was pared by 5 bases and J by 4 bases, with 14 bases between. DNA of the CDR3: TGTGCCAGCAGCACCCCCGGGGGGGTTAATGAAAAACTGTTTTTT. This gives the protein CASSTPGGVNEKLFF.

The chain uses TRBV7-7 and TRBJ2-3, with 10 bases matching TRBD2. The ends lost 5 bases at V and 4 bases at J; junction bases unmatched: 3. Germline V CDR1 and CDR2: SSHAT, FNYEAQ (reference sequence). The CDR3 consists of 14 residues. Here the CDR3 reads CASSPGTSADTQYF. CDR3 DNA sequence: TGTGCCAGCAGCCCCGGGACTAGCGCAGATACGCAGTATTTT.

This clone was observed a single time. Other DNA sequences in the same sample also yield this CDR3. J is TRBJ1-6 and V is TRBV5-1; TRBD1 is a possible D gene (5 bases). Germline loops: CDR1 SGHRS, CDR2 YFSETQ. V lost 0 bases and J lost 7, with 8 bases in between. This CDR3 has 14 amino acids. CDR3 nucleotide sequence: TGCGCCAGCAGCTTGGGTCAGGGAAATTCACCCCTCCACTTT. Translating it yields CASSLGQGNSPLHF.

The chain employs TRBV29-1 and TRBJ1-4; 7 bases map to TRBD1. The CDR3 is 13 amino acids. The germline CDR1 and CDR2 sequences are SQVTM and ANQGSEA. The ends lost 7 bases at V and 3 bases at J; junction bases unmatched: 5. The CDR3 is CSAQGMANEKLFF. The CDR3 coding sequence is TGCAGCGCACAGGGGATGGCTAATGAAAAACTGTTTTTT.

This sequence joins TRBV19 and TRBJ1-5; D not resolved. Germline V CDR1 and CDR2: LNHDA, SQIVND (reference sequence). V was trimmed by 7 bases and J by 1 base, leaving 20 bases between them. The CDR3 contains 17 residues. CDR3: CASIPRVGGGSNQPQHF. The CDR3 DNA is TGTGCCAGTATCCCCCGCGTGGGAGGAGGGAGCAATCAGCCCCAGCATTTT. The whole variable domain, filled in from reference TRBV19 and TRBJ1-5, reads DGGITQSPKYLFRKEGQNVTLSCEQNLNHDAMYWYRQDPGQGLRLIYYSQIVNDFQKGDIAEGYSVSREKKESFPLTVTSAQKNPTAFYLCASIPRVGGGSNQPQHFGDGTRLSIL.

The chain carries TRBV27 and TRBJ2-2; 13 nucleotides align to TRBD2. Germline lookup yields CDR1 MNHEY and CDR2 SMNVEV (reference sequence). This CDR3 comprises 16 residues. The V segment lost 7 bases and the J segment 0 bases; nucleotides outside the gene matches: 2. CDR3 in DNA: TGTGCCAGCAAGGGACTAGCGGGGCCGAACACCGGGGAGCTGTTTTTT. Amino acid sequence: CASKGLAGPNTGELFF.

The rearrangement joins TRBV30 to TRBJ2-1; 12 nucleotides line up with TRBD2. The CDR3 sequence is 17 residues long. Germline trimming cut 3 bases from V and 6 bases from J; bases unmatched to any gene: 12. From germline, CDR1 is GTSNPN and CDR2 SVGIG (reference sequence). This CDR3 is CAWSLPLTSGSGNEQFF. The DNA for the CDR3 is TGTGCCTGGAGCCTACCCTTGACTAGCGGGAGTGGCAATGAGCAGTTCTTC.

V gene TRBV5-8 combines with J gene TRBJ1-2, with 9 nucleotides matching TRBD1. With 3 bases clipped from V and 7 bases from J, the junction kept 4 bases outside the gene matches. There are 13 residues in the CDR3. Germline-derived CDR1 and CDR2 are SGHTS and YDEGEE. The CDR3 sequence is CASSWDRESGYTF. In DNA form, the CDR3 reads TGTGCCAGCAGCTGGGACAGGGAGAGTGGCTACACCTTC.

The J gene is TRBJ2-2, the V gene TRBV5-5; 8 bases align to TRBD1. From germline, CDR1 is SGHKS and CDR2 YYEKEE (reference sequence). The CDR3 loop spans 16 amino acids. The V gene end was trimmed by 2 bases and the J gene end by 3 bases; junction bases not matched to a gene: 6. The CDR3 DNA reads TGTGCCAGCAGCTTCAGGGGGCCCCCTCACACCGGGGAGCTGTTTTTT. Translating gives CASSFRGPPHTGELFF.

The rearrangement links TRBV5-1 to TRBJ1-2; the match to TRBD1 covers 7 bases. Germline trimming cut 4 bases from V and 8 bases from J; bases unmatched to any gene: 8. Per germline, CDR1 SGHRS and CDR2 YFSETQ. The CDR3 is 13 residues long. The CDR3 nucleotides read TGCGCCAGCAGCGAAGTGACAGGGATCGGCTACACCTTC. It yields the protein CASSEVTGIGYTF.

The V gene is TRBV10-1, the J gene TRBJ2-7, with 8 bases that match TRBD1. The germline CDR1 and CDR2 sequences are WNHNN and SYGVQD (reference sequence). The CDR3 spans 14 residues. V gave up 7 bases and J gave up 3 bases; unmatched junction bases: 8. The CDR3 DNA follows: TGCGCCAGCACCGACAGGGGAGCTGGCTACGAGCAGTACTTC. Translation gives CASTDRGAGYEQYF.